The clone carrying this T cell receptor (beta chain) was observed many times. The target antigen is unknown. Trimming cost V 4 bases and J 7 bases, with 17 bases left between them. Germline CDR1 is SGDLS and CDR2 is YYNGEE. The CDR3 sequence is 15 residues long. This sample was included in a study of T cells after posttransplantation cyclophosphamide. General study points: After PTCy, TRB diversity resembled that of CNI/methotrexate controls. TRB overlap between skin or GI tissue T cells and blood was limited. Donor CD8+ memory clones often dominated recipient blood repertoires at later times.

On the day of bone marrow donation, the related graft donor provided peripheral blood. Clones were sequenced by immunoSEQ multiplex PCR, and TCRdb holds only the in-frame ones, with some missing. The repertoire shows about 24,000 clones, none seen only once; the top ten take around 6.6%. Sequencing was carried out using PBMCs. This clonotype was obtained from a woman aged 55 to 70 in good health, CMV-negative, and a related stem cell transplant donor. The chain carries TRBV9 and TRBJ1-4; D is possibly TRBD1 (6 bases). The CDR3 region is CASSLVGARGEKLFF. CDR3 DNA: TGTGCCAGCAGCCTAGTGGGGGCCAGGGGTGAAAAACTGTTTTTT.